This TCR beta chain came from a study of T cell repertoires in cytomegalovirus infection. Study overall: Well-studied HLA-B-restricted epitopes and recently identified HLA-C-restricted epitopes of CMV were both used in the study.

TCRdb reprocessed the reads via MiXCR and lists one record per CDR3 protein. Of about 110,000 distinct CDR3 sequences listed, roughly 41% are singletons. Findings of the study overall: There were HLA-C-restricted CMV-specific TCR beta clonotypes dominating the ex vivo response.

To note about this clonotype: Antigen specificity is unknown.

The length of the CDR3 is 14 residues. Germline trimming cut 4 bases from V and 8 bases from J; bases unmatched to any gene: 6. Germline V lookup: CDR1 SGHRS, CDR2 YFSETQ. The chain carries TRBV5-1 and TRBJ2-1; TRBD1 matches 10 bases. The material was CD8+ T cells from cultured PBMCs, obtained from culture after CMV antigen stimulation. The sequence derives from a human donor in good health (CMV status not recorded). Some clones in this sample may be carry-over from other donors' samples. The CDR3 sequence is CASSGGTGAYEQFF. The CDR3 DNA reads as TGCGCCAGCAGCGGGGGGACAGGGGCCTATGAGCAGTTCTTC.